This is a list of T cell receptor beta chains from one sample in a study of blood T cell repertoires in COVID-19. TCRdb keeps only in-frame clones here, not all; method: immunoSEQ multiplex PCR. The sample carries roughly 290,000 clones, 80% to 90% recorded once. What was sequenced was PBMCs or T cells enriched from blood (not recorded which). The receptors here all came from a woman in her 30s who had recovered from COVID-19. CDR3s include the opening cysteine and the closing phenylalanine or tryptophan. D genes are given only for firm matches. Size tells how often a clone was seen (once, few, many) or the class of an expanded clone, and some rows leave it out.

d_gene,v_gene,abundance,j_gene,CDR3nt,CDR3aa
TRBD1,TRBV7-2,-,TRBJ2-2,TGTGCCAGCAGCTTAAGGGGGCAGGTGCTGTTTTTT,CASSLRGQVLFF
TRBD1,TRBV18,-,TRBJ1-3,TGTGCCAGCTCCCCGTCGACAGGGAGTGGAAACACCATATATTTT,CASSPSTGSGNTIYF
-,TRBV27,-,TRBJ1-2,TGTGCCAGCGGAACAGCCACCATCTCCACTAACTATGGCTACACCTTC,CASGTATISTNYGYTF
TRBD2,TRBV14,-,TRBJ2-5,TGTGCCAGCAGCCAAGATCAGTCCGGGAGGGAGACCCAGTACTTC,CASSQDQSGRETQYF
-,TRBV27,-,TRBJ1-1,TGTGCCAGCAGTCGGGGTTTTGTAGCTTTCTTT,CASSRGFVAFF
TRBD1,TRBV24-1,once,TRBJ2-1,TGTGCCACCAGTGATTTGTTGGGGACAGGGCCCTCCGACTCCTACAATGAGCAGTTCTTC,CATSDLLGTGPSDSYNEQFF
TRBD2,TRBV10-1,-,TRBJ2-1,TGCGCCAGCAGTGAGTCGGGACTAGCGGGAGGTTACAATGAGCAGTTCTTC,CASSESGLAGGYNEQFF
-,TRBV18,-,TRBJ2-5,TGTGCCAGCTCACGGCGCCCCGGCAGCGCCCGTCCGGAGACCCAGTACTTC,CASSRRPGSARPETQYF
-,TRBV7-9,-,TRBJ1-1,TGTGCCAGCAGGGCATTCCCCTTTGAAGCTTTCTTT,CASRAFPFEAFF
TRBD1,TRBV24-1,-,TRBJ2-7,TGTGCCACCAGTGATTCCGGGACAGGGGGCTTCGAGCAGTACTTC,CATSDSGTGGFEQYF
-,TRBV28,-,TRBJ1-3,TGTGCCAGCAGTTTGGGCCTTGGGGGGGCGAGAAACACCATATATTTT,CASSLGLGGARNTIYF
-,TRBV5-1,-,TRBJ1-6,TGCGCCAGCAGCTTGGCCGGCAGGTATAATTCACCCCTCCACTTT,CASSLAGRYNSPLHF
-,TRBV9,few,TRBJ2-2,TGTGCCAGCAGCGTAGGACTAACGAACACCGGGGAGCTGTTTTTT,CASSVGLTNTGELFF
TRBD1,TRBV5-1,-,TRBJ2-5,TGCGCCAGCAGCTTGGCGGACAGGGCCAAAGAGACCCAGTACTTC,CASSLADRAKETQYF
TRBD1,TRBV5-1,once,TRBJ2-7,TGCGCCAGCAGCTTGGGGACAGGCCGGTATTACGAGCAGTACTTC,CASSLGTGRYYEQYF
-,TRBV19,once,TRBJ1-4,TGTGCCAGTAGACTAGCGGGTGCAACTAATGAAAAACTGTTTTTT,CASRLAGATNEKLFF
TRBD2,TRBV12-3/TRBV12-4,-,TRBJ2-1,TGTGCCAGCAGTGAAGGGACTAGCGGGACGGGGTTCTTC,CASSEGTSGTGFF
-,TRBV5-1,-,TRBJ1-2,TGCGCCAGCAGTGGAGTGAGCCTCTCTAACTATGGCTACACCTTC,CASSGVSLSNYGYTF
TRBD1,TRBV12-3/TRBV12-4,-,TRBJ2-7,TGTGCCAGCAGTTTTTCAGGGGGCGGTCTGCAGTACTTC,CASSFSGGGLQYF
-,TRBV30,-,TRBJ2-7,TGTGCCTGGAGTGTAGCGGACGGGTACGAGCAGTACTTC,CAWSVADGYEQYF
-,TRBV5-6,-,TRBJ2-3,TGTGCCAGCAGCTTGGGGGTCCGGGATCCCCTGGGCACAGATACGCAGTATTTT,CASSLGVRDPLGTDTQYF
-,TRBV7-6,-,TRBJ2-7,TGTGCCAGCAGCCCCAGCTCCTACGAGCAGTACTTC,CASSPSSYEQYF
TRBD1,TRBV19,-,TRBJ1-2,TGTGCCAGTAGTAATGGGGCGACGCACAGGGGGCGAGGCTACACCTTC,CASSNGATHRGRGYTF
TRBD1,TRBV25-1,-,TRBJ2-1,TGTGCCAGCAGTGAATCAGGGGGAGTAAACAATGAGCAGTTCTTC,CASSESGGVNNEQFF
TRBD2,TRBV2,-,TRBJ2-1,TGTGCCAGCGGCGGGACTAGAAGTTGGAATGAGCAGTTCTTC,CASGGTRSWNEQFF
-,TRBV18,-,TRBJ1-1,TGTGCCAGCTCACCACTGCCGGGACTCATGAACACTGAAGCTTTCTTT,CASSPLPGLMNTEAFF
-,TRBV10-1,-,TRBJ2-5,TGCGCCAGCAGTGATCGACTAGGGCAAGAGACCCAGTACTTC,CASSDRLGQETQYF
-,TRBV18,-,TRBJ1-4,TGTGCCAGCTCATCCGGACTTCTTTTCAGGAAAACCGAGGCCAGTGAAAAACTGTTTTTT,CASSSGLLFRKTEASEKLFF
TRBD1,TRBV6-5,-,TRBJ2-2,TGTGCCAGCAGTTACTTGGGGACAGGGGACTCTGGGGAGCTGTTTTTT,CASSYLGTGDSGELFF
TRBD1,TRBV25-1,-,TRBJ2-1,TGTGCCAGCAGTGGTTACAGGGGCAGCGATGAGCAGTTCTTC,CASSGYRGSDEQFF
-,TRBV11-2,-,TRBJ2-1,TGTGCCAGCAGCTTGCGTCTGGAGCAGTTCTTC,CASSLRLEQFF
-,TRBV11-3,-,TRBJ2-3,TGTGCCAGCAGCTTAGGGATACAGGGACCGCAGTATTTT,CASSLGIQGPQYF
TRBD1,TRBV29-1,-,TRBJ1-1,TGCAGCGTGTCAGGGGGCACTGAAGCTTTCTTT,CSVSGGTEAFF
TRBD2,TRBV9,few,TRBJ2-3,TGTGCCAGCAGCGCTGGACTAGCGGGGGGCACAGATACGCAGTATTTT,CASSAGLAGGTDTQYF
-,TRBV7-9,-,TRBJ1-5,TGTGCCAGCAGCTTAGGGTCGGGTGAATGGAATCAGCCCCAGCATTTT,CASSLGSGEWNQPQHF
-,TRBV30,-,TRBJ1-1,TGTGCCTGGAGTGACAGCAACACTGAAGCTTTCTTT,CAWSDSNTEAFF
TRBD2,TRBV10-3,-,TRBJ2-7,TGTGCCACGAGGGGACTAGCGGGCCCCAGCTCCTACGAGCAGTACTTC,CATRGLAGPSSYEQYF
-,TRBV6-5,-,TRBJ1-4,TGTGCCAGCAGTTACTCGAGTCCACCGATTAATGAAAAACTGTTTTTT,CASSYSSPPINEKLFF
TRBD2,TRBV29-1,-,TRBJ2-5,TGCAGTTTTGACGGTAGCGGGGGGGCCACGGGGCAAGAGACCCAGTACTTC,CSFDGSGGATGQETQYF
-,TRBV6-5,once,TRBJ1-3,TGTGCCAGCAGTTACTCAGTTAGCTCTGGAAACACCATATATTTT,CASSYSVSSGNTIYF
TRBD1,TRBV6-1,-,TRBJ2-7,TGTGCCAGCAGTGAAATCGACAGGGATCAATACGAGCAGTACTTC,CASSEIDRDQYEQYF
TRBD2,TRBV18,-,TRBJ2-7,TGTGCCAGCTCACCCCGACTAGCGGAGGCCTACGAGCAGTACTTC,CASSPRLAEAYEQYF
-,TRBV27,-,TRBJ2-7,TGTGCCAGCAGTTTTATCCACGAGCAGTACTTC,CASSFIHEQYF
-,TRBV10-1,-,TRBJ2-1,TGCGCCAGCAGCAGGGGCGCCCCCTACAATGAGCAGTTCTTC,CASSRGAPYNEQFF